This T cell receptor (beta chain) was recovered during a study of blood T cells in healthy people across ages. Germline V gene data show CDR1 as MNHEY and CDR2 as SVGEGT. The J segment lost 5 bases and the V segment lost 2 bases, leaving 7 bases of the junction unmatched. The CDR3 spans 15 residues. This clonotype has a handful of counts. Its antigen is as yet unknown. A sample-barcoded 5' primer and a J-beta primer mix were used in a second PCR of about 6 to 11 cycles. MiXCR was run by TCRdb on the 5' RACE reads, yielding one entry per CDR3 protein. The sample carries around 650,000 distinct CDR3 sequences, 40% to 45% recorded once. Caucasian, healthy and from Russia, the donors were aged between about 6 and 90. Findings of the study overall: Comparison with aged donors showed that long-lived donors had more naive CD4+ cells and higher diversity. Possibly, changes in expanded clonotypes were confounded because donor CMV status was unknown.

What was sequenced was blood. This clonotype was obtained from a man of 80 years or more in good health. The chain uses TRBV6-2 or TRBV6-3 and TRBJ2-5; 8 positions match TRBD1. The CDR3 protein is CASSYTGQGLETQYF. CDR3 DNA: TGTGCCAGCAGTTACACCGGACAGGGTTTGGAGACCCAGTACTTC.